These 19 T cell receptor beta chains came from one sample sequenced in a study of T cell repertoires in cytomegalovirus infection. These receptors' antigens are unknown. Using its own MiXCR run on the reads, TCRdb lists one record per CDR3 protein. The sample yields 700,000 to 950,000 distinct CDR3 sequences, approximately 29% seen once. The material sequenced was cultured CD8+ T cells from PBMCs, taken from culture after CMV antigen stimulation. Receptors originate from a human donor in good health (CMV status not recorded). Some clones in this sample may be carry-over from other donors' samples.

This clonotype appeared many times. The chain links TRBV7-2 to TRBJ2-3; 10 bases fit TRBD1. The V and J ends lost 5 bases and 1 base, in that order; junction bases with no gene match: 6. This CDR3 comprises 16 residues. From germline, CDR1 is SGHTA and CDR2 FQGNSA. CDR3 bases: TGTGCCAGCAGCACGTTGACAGGGGGCGGCACAGATACGCAGTATTTT. This gives the protein CASSTLTGGGTDTQYF.

This clonotype was seen repeatedly, ten times or more. The genes are TRBV6-2 or TRBV6-3 and TRBJ2-1; 8 bases match TRBD1. This CDR3 spans 14 amino acids. V lost 8 bases and J lost 5; bases outside the gene matches: 8. The germline CDR1 and CDR2 sequences are MNHEY and SVGEGT. The CDR3 loop is CASGRQGWHNEQFF. The CDR3 nucleotides read TGTGCCAGCGGAAGACAGGGGTGGCACAATGAGCAGTTCTTC.

The rearrangement joins TRBV10-3 to TRBJ2-6, with D perhaps TRBD1 or TRBD2 (5 bases each). Germline CDR1 and CDR2: ENHRY and SYGVKD. The CDR3 has 15 residues. Trimming left V 11 bases short and J 2 bases short, with 16 bases between. In DNA form, the CDR3 reads TGTGCCGTTCTCATGAGGGACGCTGGGGCCAACGTCCTGACTTTC. This gives the protein CAVLMRDAGANVLTF.

A few counts support this clonotype. The chain is built from TRBV6-2 or TRBV6-3 and TRBJ1-1, with a weak D call TRBD1 (5 bases). The CDR3 is 14 residues long. V dropped 2 bases and J dropped 2 bases, with 9 bases sitting between them. Germline values: CDR1 MNHEY, CDR2 SVGEGT. CDR3 protein: CASSYDRRNTEAFF. The CDR3 DNA reads as TGTGCCAGCAGTTACGACAGAAGAAACACTGAAGCTTTCTTT.

V is TRBV7-6 and J is TRBJ1-1; D gene ambiguous. The V end was cut by 5 bases, the J end by 4 bases, with 14 bases between. The germline V gene encodes CDR1 SGHVS and CDR2 FNYEAQ. This CDR3 contains 14 residues. CDR3 coding DNA: TGTGCCAGCAGCGGCTGGGGAATGGGCACTGAAGCTTTCTTT. This gives the protein CASSGWGMGTEAFF.

The chain has TRBV12-3 or TRBV12-4 and TRBJ2-7; D is tentatively TRBD1 or TRBD2 (5 bases each). Trimming cost V 8 bases and J 3 bases, with 11 bases left between them. The CDR3 is made up of 12 amino acids. The CDR3 protein is CASARDGYEQYF. The CDR3 coding sequence is TGTGCCAGCGCACGGGACGGCTACGAGCAGTACTTC.

V and J are TRBV12-3 or TRBV12-4 and TRBJ2-7, with 11 bases matching TRBD1. V gave up 9 bases and J gave up 3 bases; unmatched junction bases: 4. The CDR3 consists of 13 residues. The CDR3 reads CASWGQGVYEQYF. DNA of the CDR3: TGTGCCAGTTGGGGACAGGGGGTCTACGAGCAGTACTTC.

The V and J genes are TRBV5-6 and TRBJ2-3; 8 nucleotides align to TRBD1. V trimming: 5 bases; J trimming: 5 bases; junction bases outside the gene matches: 10. This CDR3 spans 15 amino acids. Germline V gene sequence: CDR1 SGHDT, CDR2 YYEEEE. CDR3 region: CASRPDREGRDTQYF. In DNA form, the CDR3 reads TGTGCCAGCAGACCGGACAGGGAAGGCAGAGATACGCAGTATTTT.

This clonotype was detected only a few times. For the CDR3, the DNA is TGTGCCACTACCCGAAGAACAGGGGATCGGTACTATGGCTACACCTTC. The encoded protein is CATTRRTGDRYYGYTF. The chain links TRBV7-8 to TRBJ1-2; 7 bases align to TRBD1. The junction had 17 bases not matched to a gene; V was cut back by 10 bases and J by 3 bases. The CDR3 spans 16 residues. CDR1 and CDR2 from the germline V gene are SGHVS and FQNEAQ.

This clonotype showed up just a few times. The genes are TRBV29-1 and TRBJ1-2; maybe TRBD1 (5 bases). Germline V gives CDR1 SQVTM, CDR2 ANQGSEA. The CDR3 sequence is 13 residues long. V dropped 1 base and J dropped 2 bases, with 8 bases sitting between them. CDR3 coding DNA: TGCAGCGTTGAAGGACAGCTGAACTATGGCTACACCTTC. It yields the protein CSVEGQLNYGYTF.

This rearrangement joins TRBV20-1 to TRBJ1-2, with no clear D. V was clipped by 7 bases and J by 2 bases, with 14 bases between them. Germline V gives CDR1 DFQATT, CDR2 SNEGSKA (reference sequence). This CDR3 region has 13 residues. In DNA form, the CDR3 reads TGCAGTGAGAAAGATATGCCGAACTATGGCTACACCTTC. It yields the protein CSEKDMPNYGYTF.

The chain joins TRBV7-6 to TRBJ2-7; D possibly corresponds to TRBD2 (7 bases). CDR1 and CDR2 from the germline V gene are SGHVS and FNYEAQ. The CDR3 totals 15 residues. Trimming stripped 4 bases from V and 4 bases from J, with 17 bases between. As DNA, the CDR3 is TGTGCCAGCAGCTCCCCCGAGGGGGGGCCGTACGAGCAGTACTTC. It specifies CASSSPEGGPYEQYF. Looking up the rest from reference TRBV7-6 and TRBJ2-7 gives the full variable domain: GAGVSQSPRYKVTKRGQDVALRCDPISGHVSLYWYRQALGQGPEFLTYFNYEAQQDKSGLPNDRFSAERPEGSISTLTIQRTEQRDSAMYRCASSSPEGGPYEQYFGPGTRLTVT.

The genes are TRBV12-3 or TRBV12-4 and TRBJ2-1, with 8 bases lining up with TRBD1. The CDR3 consists of 16 residues. Trimming at V came to 4 bases and at J to 4 bases, leaving 9 bases not matched to a gene. The DNA of the CDR3 is TGTGCCAGCAGTTCGGGCAGGGGGCCACATTACAATGAGCAGTTCTTC. This translates into CASSSGRGPHYNEQFF.

The rearrangement joins TRBV4-3 to TRBJ1-4, with D possibly TRBD1 on 5 matching bases. V was clipped by 1 base and J by 8 bases, with 11 bases between them. The germline V gene has CDR1 LGHNA and CDR2 YSLEER. The CDR3 covers 14 residues. In nucleotides, the CDR3 is TGCGCCAGCAGCCAAGTTGGGGGGGTAGAAAAACTGTTTTTT. Translated, it gives CASSQVGGVEKLFF.

The chain is built from TRBV11-3 and TRBJ2-7; 8 positions agree with TRBD2. Trimming at V came to 1 base and at J to 3 bases, leaving 2 bases not matched to a gene. CDR3 size: 14 residues. Germline V gene lookup returns CDR1 SGHNT and CDR2 YENEEA. The CDR3 sequence is CASSLGSGDYEQYF. The CDR3 region has the DNA TGTGCCAGCAGCTTAGGTAGCGGGGACTACGAGCAGTACTTC. The whole variable domain, remainder taken from reference TRBV11-3 and TRBJ2-7, is EAGVVQSPRYKIIEKKQPVAFWCNPISGHNTLYWYLQNLGQGPELLIRYENEEAVDDSQLPKDRFSAERLKGVDSTLKIQPAELGDSAVYLCASSLGSGDYEQYFGPGTRLTVT.

This clonotype turned up a few times. The chain is built from TRBV27 and TRBJ2-7; TRBD2 is a possible D gene (6 bases). V was shortened by 2 bases and J by 3 bases, with 8 bases between the two germline ends. The germline CDR1 and CDR2 sequences are MNHEY and SMNVEV (reference sequence). This CDR3 comprises 13 residues. DNA for the CDR3: TGTGCCAGCAGTTTACGGGGGTTCTACGAGCAGTACTTC. Encoded protein: CASSLRGFYEQYF.

This clonotype was seen repeatedly, ten times or more. V usage is TRBV7-3 and J usage is TRBJ1-1; D remains ambiguous. Germline CDR1 reads SGHTA; CDR2 reads FQGTGA. The CDR3 contains 16 residues. The V end was cut by 1 base, the J end by 0 bases, with 12 bases between. CDR3 coding DNA: TGTGCCAGCAGCTTAAATGGACGGCAGATGAACACTGAAGCTTTCTTT. It yields the protein CASSLNGRQMNTEAFF. Drawing the rest from reference TRBV7-3 and TRBJ1-1, the complete variable domain is GAGVSQTPSNKVTEKGKYVELRCDPISGHTALYWYRQSLGQGPEFLIYFQGTGAADDSGLPNDRFFAVRPEGSVSTLKIQRTERGDSAVYLCASSLNGRQMNTEAFFGQGTRLTVV.

This clonotype occurred a few times. The rearrangement links TRBV28 to TRBJ2-1, with a possible D match to TRBD2 (7 bases). Trimming removed 3 bases from V and 8 bases from J, with 26 bases in between. The CDR3 covers 18 residues. Germline values: CDR1 MDHEN, CDR2 SYDVKM. The CDR3 sequence is CASSFVYRGGAGRDEQFF. CDR3 in DNA: TGTGCCAGCAGTTTTGTATATCGAGGGGGGGCTGGTCGAGATGAGCAGTTCTTC.

This clonotype was recorded at least ten times. The V and J genes are TRBV6-1 and TRBJ1-5; D is uncertain. V lost 4 bases and J 0 bases, leaving 4 bases between the germline ends. This CDR3 region has 13 residues. CDR1 is MNHNS, CDR2 SASEGT, per germline. The CDR3 sequence is CASSVLSNQPQHF. The CDR3 DNA reads as TGTGCCAGCAGTGTTCTTAGCAATCAGCCCCAGCATTTT.